These T cell receptor beta chains were read from a single sample in a study of early T cells in non-severe SARS-CoV-2 infection. MiXCR, run by TCRdb on the 5' RACE reads, gives a single entry per CDR3 protein. The table records 65,000 to 85,000 distinct CDR3 sequences, approximately 10% of them present only once. Sequenced input: whole blood. The source is an adult who was a healthcare worker with PCR-confirmed SARS-CoV-2 infection or an uninfected control (not recorded which). CDR3s include the opening cysteine and the closing phenylalanine or tryptophan. The D gene is left open where the match is weak. Rows give clone size only sometimes, using once, few, many, or a class for an expanded clone.

-	many	TRBV3-1	TRBJ1-2	TGTGCCAGCAGCCAAGATGTTGGAGGCTATGGCTACACCTTC	CASSQDVGGYGYTF
-	-	TRBV5-1	TRBJ2-7	TGCGCCAGCAGCCGGGTCCCGGGCTACGAGCAGTACTTC	CASSRVPGYEQYF
-	-	TRBV5-1	TRBJ2-3	TGCGCCAGCAGCTCCGGGACCCAGAGGGGCACAGATACGCAGTATTTT	CASSSGTQRGTDTQYF
-	many	TRBV27	TRBJ2-2	TGTGCCAGCAGCACGGAGCGGAGAACCGGGGAGCTGTTTTTT	CASSTERRTGELFF
-	many	TRBV20-1	TRBJ2-7	TGCAGTGCCCCCCTGAGTCCAGCCTACGAGCAGTACTTC	CSAPLSPAYEQYF
-	many	TRBV21-1	TRBJ1-5	TGTGCCAGCAGCGCTCCGGGACAGGGGGCAGAGGGCAATCAGCCCCAGCATTTT	CASSAPGQGAEGNQPQHF
TRBD2	few	TRBV29-1	TRBJ2-7	TGCAGCGTTGAATGGGCTAGCGGGTCTTCCTACGAGCAGTACTTC	CSVEWASGSSYEQYF
-	-	TRBV29-1	TRBJ2-5	TGCAGCGTTTTTGGCCAACAAGAGACCCAGTACTTC	CSVFGQQETQYF
-	many	TRBV28	TRBJ1-1	TGTGCCAGCAGTTCCGTAAACACTGAAGCTTTCTTT	CASSSVNTEAFF
TRBD2	-	TRBV7-2	TRBJ2-1	TGTGCCAGCAACCACTACGGGGCGGGAGGAAATGAGCAGTTCTTC	CASNHYGAGGNEQFF
TRBD2	many	TRBV6-1	TRBJ2-1	TGTGCCAGCAGTGCTAGCGGGGGGCGCTACAATGAGCAGTTCTTC	CASSASGGRYNEQFF
TRBD2	-	TRBV7-9	TRBJ2-7	TGTGCCAGCAGCTTAGGACTAGCGGGAGGTCTTACCTCCTACGAGCAGTACTTC	CASSLGLAGGLTSYEQYF
TRBD1	few	TRBV29-1	TRBJ2-3	TGCAGCGCAGCCGGGACAGGCTTCACAGATACGCAGTATTTT	CSAAGTGFTDTQYF
-	many	TRBV5-5	TRBJ2-7	TGTGCCAGCAGCCTGACAGGCGAGCAGTACTTC	CASSLTGEQYF
-	-	TRBV29-1	TRBJ1-1	TGCAGCGCTGCGGACAGAAGGGAGACTGAAGCTTTCTTT	CSAADRRETEAFF
TRBD1	many	TRBV7-2	TRBJ2-7	TGTGCCAGCAGCCAGGTCCCGGGACAGGGGTTCGAGCAGTACTTC	CASSQVPGQGFEQYF